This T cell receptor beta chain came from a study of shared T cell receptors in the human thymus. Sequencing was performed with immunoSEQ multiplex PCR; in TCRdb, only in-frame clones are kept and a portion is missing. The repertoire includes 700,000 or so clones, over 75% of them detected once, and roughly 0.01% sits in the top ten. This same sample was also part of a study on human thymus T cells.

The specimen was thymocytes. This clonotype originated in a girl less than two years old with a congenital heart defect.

The DNA of the CDR3 is TGTGCCAGCAGCCCCAGCCCGCCGACAGAATCCTCCTACGAGCAGTACTTC. Protein: CASSPSPPTESSYEQYF. The chain is built from TRBV5-5 and TRBJ2-7, with TRBD1 as a possible D gene (5 bases). The V end lost 4 bases, the J end lost 0 bases, and 20 bases lay between the germline ends. The CDR3 is made up of 17 amino acids. The germline V gene has CDR1 SGHKS and CDR2 YYEKEE (reference sequence).